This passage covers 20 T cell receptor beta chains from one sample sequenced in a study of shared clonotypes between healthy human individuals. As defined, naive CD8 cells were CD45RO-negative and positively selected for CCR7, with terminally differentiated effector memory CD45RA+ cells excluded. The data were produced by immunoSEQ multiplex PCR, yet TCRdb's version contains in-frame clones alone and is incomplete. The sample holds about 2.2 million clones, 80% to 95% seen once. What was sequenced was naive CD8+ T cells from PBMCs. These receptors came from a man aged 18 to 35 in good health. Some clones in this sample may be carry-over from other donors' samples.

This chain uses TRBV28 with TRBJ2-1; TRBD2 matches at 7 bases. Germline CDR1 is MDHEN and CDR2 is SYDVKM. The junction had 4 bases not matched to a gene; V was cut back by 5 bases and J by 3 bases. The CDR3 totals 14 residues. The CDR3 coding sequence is TGTGCCAGCAGTCCCCGGACTAGCTACAATGAGCAGTTCTTC. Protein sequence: CASSPRTSYNEQFF.

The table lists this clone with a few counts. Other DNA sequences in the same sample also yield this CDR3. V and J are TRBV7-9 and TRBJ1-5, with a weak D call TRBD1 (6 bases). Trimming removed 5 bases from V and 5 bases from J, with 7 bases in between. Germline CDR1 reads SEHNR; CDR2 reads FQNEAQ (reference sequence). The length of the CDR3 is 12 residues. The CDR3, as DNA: TGTGCCAGCAGCAGGGGGGATCAGCCCCAGCATTTT. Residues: CASSRGDQPQHF.

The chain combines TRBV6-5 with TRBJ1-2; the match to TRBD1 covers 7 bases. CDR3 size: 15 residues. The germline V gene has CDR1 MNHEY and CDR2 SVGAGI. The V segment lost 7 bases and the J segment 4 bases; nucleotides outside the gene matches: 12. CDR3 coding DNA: TGTGCCAGCACCCCGGGACAGTACCGCTTCTATGGCTACACCTTC. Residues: CASTPGQYRFYGYTF.

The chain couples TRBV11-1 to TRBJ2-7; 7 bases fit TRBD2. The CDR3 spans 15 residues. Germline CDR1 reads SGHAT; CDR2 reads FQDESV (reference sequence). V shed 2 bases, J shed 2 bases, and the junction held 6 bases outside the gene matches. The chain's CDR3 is CASSLSPGRAYEQYF. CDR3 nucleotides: TGTGCCAGCAGCTTATCCCCGGGGAGGGCCTACGAGCAGTACTTC.

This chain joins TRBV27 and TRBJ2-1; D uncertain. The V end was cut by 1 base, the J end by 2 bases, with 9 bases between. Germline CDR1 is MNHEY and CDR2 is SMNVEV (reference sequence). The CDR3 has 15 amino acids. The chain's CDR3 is CASSLLSTAYNEQFF. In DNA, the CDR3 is TGTGCCAGCAGTTTATTGTCCACCGCCTACAATGAGCAGTTCTTC.

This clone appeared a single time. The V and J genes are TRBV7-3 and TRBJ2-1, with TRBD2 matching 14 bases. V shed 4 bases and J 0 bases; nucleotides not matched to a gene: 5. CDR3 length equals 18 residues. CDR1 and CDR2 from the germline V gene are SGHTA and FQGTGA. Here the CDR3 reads CASSSGLAGAPSYNEQFF. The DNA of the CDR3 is TGTGCCAGCAGCTCGGGACTAGCGGGAGCCCCCTCCTACAATGAGCAGTTCTTC.

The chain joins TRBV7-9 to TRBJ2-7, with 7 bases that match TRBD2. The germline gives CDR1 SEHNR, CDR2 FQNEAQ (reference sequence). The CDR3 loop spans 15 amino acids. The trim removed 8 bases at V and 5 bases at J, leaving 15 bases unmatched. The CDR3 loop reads CASRGGGSSLDEQYF. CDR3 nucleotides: TGTGCCAGCCGGGGAGGCGGGAGTTCTTTGGACGAGCAGTACTTC.

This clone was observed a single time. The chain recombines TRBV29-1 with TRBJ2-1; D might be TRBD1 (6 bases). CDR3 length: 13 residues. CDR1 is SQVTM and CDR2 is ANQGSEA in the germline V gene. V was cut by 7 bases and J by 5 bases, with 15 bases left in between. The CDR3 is CSAWGLGDNEQFF. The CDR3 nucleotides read TGCAGCGCCTGGGGGCTAGGGGACAATGAGCAGTTCTTC.

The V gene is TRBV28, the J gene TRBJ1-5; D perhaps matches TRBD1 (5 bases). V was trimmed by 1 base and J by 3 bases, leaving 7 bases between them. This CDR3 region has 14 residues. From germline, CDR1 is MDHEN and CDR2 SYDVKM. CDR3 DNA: TGTGCCAGCAGTTTATCCAGGGACAATCAGCCCCAGCATTTT. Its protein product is CASSLSRDNQPQHF.

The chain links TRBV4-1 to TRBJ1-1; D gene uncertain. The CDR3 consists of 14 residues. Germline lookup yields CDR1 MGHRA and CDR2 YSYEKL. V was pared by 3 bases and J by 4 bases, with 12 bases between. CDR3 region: CASSHPAGFTEAFF. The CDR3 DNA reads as TGCGCCAGCAGCCACCCAGCCGGGTTCACTGAAGCTTTCTTT.

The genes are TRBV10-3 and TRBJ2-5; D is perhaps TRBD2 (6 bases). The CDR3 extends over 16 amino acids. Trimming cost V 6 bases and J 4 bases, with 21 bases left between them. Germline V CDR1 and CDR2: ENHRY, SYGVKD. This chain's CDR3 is CAIRGQREAGRETQYF. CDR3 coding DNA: TGTGCCATCAGGGGGCAACGAGAGGCGGGACGAGAGACCCAGTACTTC.

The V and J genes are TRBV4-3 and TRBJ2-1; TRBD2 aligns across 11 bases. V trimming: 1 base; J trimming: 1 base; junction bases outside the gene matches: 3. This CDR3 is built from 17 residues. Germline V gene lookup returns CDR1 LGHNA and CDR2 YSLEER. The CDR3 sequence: CASSQAPSGGSYNEQFF. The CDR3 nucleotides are TGCGCCAGCAGCCAAGCCCCTAGCGGGGGGTCCTACAATGAGCAGTTCTTC.

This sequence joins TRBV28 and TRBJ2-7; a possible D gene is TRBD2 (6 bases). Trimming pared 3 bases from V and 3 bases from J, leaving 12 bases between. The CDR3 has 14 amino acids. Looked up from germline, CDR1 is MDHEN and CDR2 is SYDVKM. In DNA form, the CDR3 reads TGTGCCAGCAGTTTCTGGGGAGGTAACTACGAGCAGTACTTC. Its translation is CASSFWGGNYEQYF. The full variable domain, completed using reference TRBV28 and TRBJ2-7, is DVKVTQSSRYLVKRTGEKVFLECVQDMDHENMFWYRQDPGLGLRLIYFSYDVKMKEKGDIPEGYSVSREKKERFSLILESASTNQTSMYLCASSFWGGNYEQYFGPGTRLTVT.

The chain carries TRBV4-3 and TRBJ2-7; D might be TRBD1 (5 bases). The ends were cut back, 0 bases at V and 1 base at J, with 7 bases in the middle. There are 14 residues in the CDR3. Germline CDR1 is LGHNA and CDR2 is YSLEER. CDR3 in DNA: TGCGCCAGCAGCCAAGAGGACAATTCCTACGAGCAGTACTTC. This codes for CASSQEDNSYEQYF.

CDR3 nucleotides: TGTGCCAGCAGTTTATCGGCACGCATCAATGAGCAGTTCTTC. This sequence encodes CASSLSARINEQFF. The gene calls are TRBV27 and TRBJ2-1; D remains unclear. Germline V lookup: CDR1 MNHEY, CDR2 SMNVEV (reference sequence). The CDR3 loop spans 14 amino acids. V lost 0 bases, J lost 6 bases, and 9 bases lay in between.

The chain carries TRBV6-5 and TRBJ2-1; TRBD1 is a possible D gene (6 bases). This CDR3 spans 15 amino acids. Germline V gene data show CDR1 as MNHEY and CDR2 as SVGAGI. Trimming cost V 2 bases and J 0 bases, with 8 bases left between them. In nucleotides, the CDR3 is TGTGCCAGCAGTTACATGGACAGCTCCTACAATGAGCAGTTCTTC. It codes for CASSYMDSSYNEQFF.

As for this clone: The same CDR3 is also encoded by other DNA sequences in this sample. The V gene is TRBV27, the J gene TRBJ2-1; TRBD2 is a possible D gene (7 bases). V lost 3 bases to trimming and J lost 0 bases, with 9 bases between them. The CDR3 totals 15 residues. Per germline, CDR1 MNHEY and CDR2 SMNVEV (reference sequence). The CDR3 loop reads CASSFGGPSYNEQFF. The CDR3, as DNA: TGTGCCAGCAGTTTCGGGGGGCCCTCCTACAATGAGCAGTTCTTC.

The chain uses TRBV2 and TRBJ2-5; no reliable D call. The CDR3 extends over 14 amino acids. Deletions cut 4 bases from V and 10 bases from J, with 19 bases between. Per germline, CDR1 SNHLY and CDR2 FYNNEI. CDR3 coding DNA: TGTGCCAGCAGTGTCGGAACGGCTCTGTTGGGCCAGTACTTC. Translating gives CASSVGTALLGQYF. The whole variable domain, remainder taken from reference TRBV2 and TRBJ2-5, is EPEVTQTPSHQVTQMGQEVILRCVPISNHLYFYWYRQILGQKVEFLVSFYNNEISEKSEIFDDQFSVERPDGSNFTLKIRSTKLEDSAMYFCASSVGTALLGQYFGPGTRLLVL.

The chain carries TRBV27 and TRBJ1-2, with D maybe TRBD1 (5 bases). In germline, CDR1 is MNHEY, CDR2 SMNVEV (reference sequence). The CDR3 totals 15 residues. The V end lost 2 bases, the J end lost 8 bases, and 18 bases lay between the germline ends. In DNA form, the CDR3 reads TGTGCCAGCAGTTTAAAGTTCTCGGGGGGTAACGGCTACACCTTC. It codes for CASSLKFSGGNGYTF.

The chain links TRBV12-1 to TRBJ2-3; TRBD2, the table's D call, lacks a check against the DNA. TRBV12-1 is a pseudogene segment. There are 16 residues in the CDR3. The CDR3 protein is CASSSRSGSGTDTQYF. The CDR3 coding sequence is TGTGCCAGCAGCTCTAGAAGCGGGAGTGGGACAGATACGCAGTATTTT.